These 17 T cell receptor beta chains were all obtained from the same sample, sequenced in a study of blood T cells in healthy people across ages. With a J-beta primer mix and a sample-barcoded 5' primer, a second PCR ran 7 to 11 cycles. MiXCR, run by TCRdb on the 5' RACE reads, gives a single entry per CDR3 protein. The sample comprises 1.6 million or so distinct CDR3 sequences, 34% of which are singletons, and roughly 12% rests with the top ten. The source material was blood. The receptors were sampled from a woman in her twenties or thirties in good health.

In its sample, this clonotype was seen many times. The V call is TRBV12-3 or TRBV12-4, the J call TRBJ2-5; 11 bases are shared with TRBD2. The CDR3 runs to 16 residues. J gave up 4 bases and V 5 bases, and 9 bases lay outside the gene matches. The CDR3 sequence is CASSRTGLAGVETQYF. The CDR3 region has the DNA TGTGCCAGCAGTCGGACTGGACTAGCGGGCGTAGAGACCCAGTACTTC.

V usage is TRBV9 and J usage is TRBJ1-3; D not resolved. Trimming left V 3 bases short and J 2 bases short, with 12 bases between. There are 15 residues in the CDR3. Germline assignment: CDR1 SGDLS and CDR2 YYNGEE. CDR3 in DNA: TGTGCCAGCAGCGCCCACCCAGGAACTGGAAACACCATATATTTT. Protein sequence: CASSAHPGTGNTIYF. Full variable domain (missing parts from reference TRBV9 and TRBJ1-3): DSGVTQTPKHLITATGQRVTLRCSPRSGDLSVYWYQQSLDQGLQFLIQYYNGEERAKGNILERFSAQQFPDLHSELNLSSLELGDSALYFCASSAHPGTGNTIYFGEGSWLTVV.

The table lists this clonotype with a few counts. The rearrangement joins TRBV6-1 to TRBJ2-5; D gene ambiguous. Germline V lookup: CDR1 MNHNS, CDR2 SASEGT. Trimming cost V 6 bases and J 2 bases, with 7 bases left between them. CDR3 length: 12 amino acids. The CDR3: CASSDFQETQYF. CDR3 bases: TGTGCCAGCAGCGACTTTCAAGAGACCCAGTACTTC.

J is TRBJ2-5 and V is TRBV5-1; weak D call: TRBD2 (6 bases). V was pared by 2 bases and J by 5 bases, with 13 bases between. Germline assignment: CDR1 SGHRS and CDR2 YFSETQ. The CDR3 is 14 amino acids. CDR3 nucleotide sequence: TGCGCCAGCAGCTTACAGGTTGGGGGGGAGACCCAGTACTTC. Protein sequence: CASSLQVGGETQYF.

This clonotype has only one observation. The chain uses TRBV5-1 and TRBJ2-7; possibly TRBD1 for D (5 bases). The CDR3 sequence is 15 residues long. V was trimmed by 0 bases and J by 3 bases, leaving 13 bases between them. CDR1 is SGHRS, CDR2 YFSETQ, per germline. Written as DNA, the CDR3 is TGCGCCAGCAGCTTGGAGGGCAGGGCCTTCTACGAGCAGTACTTC. This encodes CASSLEGRAFYEQYF.

This chain links TRBV5-8 with TRBJ2-3; the match to TRBD2 covers 16 bases. CDR3 length equals 17 residues. The junction had 5 bases not matched to a gene; V was cut back by 3 bases and J by 4 bases. CDR1 is SGHTS and CDR2 is YDEGEE in the germline V gene. The CDR3 DNA reads as TGTGCCAGCAGCTCCGGGACTAGCGGGAGGGCGGCAGATACGCAGTATTTT. Translation: CASSSGTSGRAADTQYF.

This clonotype was detected only a few times. J is TRBJ2-7 and V is TRBV6-5, with a tentative D call TRBD2 (6 bases). CDR1 is MNHEY and CDR2 is SVGAGI in the germline V gene. This CDR3 has 14 amino acids. V dropped 5 bases and J dropped 5 bases, with 16 bases sitting between them. CDR3 nucleotide sequence: TGTGCCAGCAGTCGGGGGAGGTCCTCAGACGAGCAGTACTTC. This encodes CASSRGRSSDEQYF.

The chain links TRBV20-1 to TRBJ2-7; 8 nucleotides line up with TRBD1. Per germline, CDR1 DFQATT and CDR2 SNEGSKA (reference sequence). The V gene end was trimmed by 5 bases and the J gene end by 4 bases; junction bases not matched to a gene: 7. The CDR3 sequence is 13 residues long. CDR3 coding DNA: TGCAGTGCTCGGCCAGGGGGCGAATACGAGCAGTACTTC. The encoded protein is CSARPGGEYEQYF.

The chain couples TRBV10-2 to TRBJ1-5, with D perhaps TRBD1 (6 bases). The CDR3 runs to 14 residues. Trimming took 3 bases from V and 7 from J, leaving 13 bases between them. Germline values: CDR1 WSHSY, CDR2 SAAADI. For the CDR3, the DNA is TGCGCCAGCAGTGATAGGGGGACGGGGCAGCCCCAGCATTTT. Translation gives CASSDRGTGQPQHF.

This clonotype occurred many times. The V gene is TRBV29-1, the J gene TRBJ1-2; D gene uncertain. From germline, CDR1 is SQVTM and CDR2 ANQGSEA. V was trimmed by 4 bases and J by 3 bases, leaving 18 bases between them. The CDR3 sequence is 15 residues long. The CDR3 bases are TGCAGCGTTGCGTCGGGCGGGTGGGGTGACTATGGCTACACCTTC. Protein sequence: CSVASGGWGDYGYTF.

This clonotype was counted between two and nine times. The chain has TRBV7-2 and TRBJ2-3; 7 bases map to TRBD2. V lost 6 bases to trimming and J lost 2 bases; unmatched junction nucleotides: 8. Per germline, CDR1 SGHTA and CDR2 FQGNSA. This CDR3 is built from 15 residues. CDR3 sequence reads: CASSFGTTYTDTQYF. The CDR3 nucleotides are TGTGCCAGCAGTTTCGGGACTACCTACACAGATACGCAGTATTTT.

This chain uses TRBV10-1 with TRBJ1-2; maybe TRBD1 (6 bases). V was clipped by 4 bases and J by 8 bases, with 14 bases between them. The CDR3 is made up of 13 amino acids. The germline V gene has CDR1 WNHNN and CDR2 SYGVQD (reference sequence). The CDR3 region has the DNA TGCGCCAGCAGTGGGGGAACAGGGCACGGCTACACCTTC. The encoded protein is CASSGGTGHGYTF.

This rearrangement joins TRBV9 to TRBJ2-5; 9 nucleotides agree with TRBD1. TRBJ2-7 explains the end of the DNA better; the J call may be wrong. CDR3 length: 15 amino acids. The germline V gene has CDR1 SGDLS and CDR2 YYNGEE. The CDR3 sequence is CASSEGQGVLSEQYF. CDR3 nucleotides: TGTGCCAGCAGCGAGGGACAGGGCGTCCTCTCCGAGCAGTACTTC.

The chain recombines TRBV29-1 with TRBJ2-3; 9 bases match TRBD1. CDR1 SQVTM and CDR2 ANQGSEA come from the germline V gene. V lost 7 bases, J lost 4 bases, and 6 bases stayed unmatched. The CDR3 runs 13 residues. CDR3 DNA: TGCAGCGCCCGGGACAGGGCGGCAGATACGCAGTATTTT. Its translation: CSARDRAADTQYF.

The chain uses TRBV7-9 and TRBJ1-4, with D possibly matching TRBD1 (5 bases). The CDR3 extends over 13 amino acids. Germline V gene sequence: CDR1 SEHNR, CDR2 FQNEAQ (reference sequence). V shed 5 bases and J shed 5 bases, with 9 bases lying between them. The CDR3 sequence is CASSIRGNEKLFF. CDR3 coding DNA: TGTGCCAGCAGCATCCGGGGGAATGAAAAACTGTTTTTT.

This clonotype was seen more than once but under ten times. V gene TRBV18 combines with J gene TRBJ1-2; D is undetermined. This CDR3 has 15 amino acids. Between the trimmed V and J ends, which lost 2 bases and 2 bases, there was a span of 12 bases. Germline CDR1 is KGHSH and CDR2 is LQKENI. The CDR3 nucleotides are TGTGCCAGCTCACCAGGAGCGGTCTTGAACTATGGCTACACCTTC. Its protein is CASSPGAVLNYGYTF. Filled out from reference TRBV18 and TRBJ1-2, the complete variable domain reads NAGVMQNPRHLVRRRGQEARLRCSPMKGHSHVYWYRQLPEEGLKFMVYLQKENIIDESGMPKERFSAEFPKEGPSILRIQQVVRGDSAAYFCASSPGAVLNYGYTFGSGTRLTVV.

The chain links TRBV20-1 to TRBJ2-1; no clear D. V lost 1 base and J 6 bases, leaving 7 bases between the germline ends. Per germline, CDR1 DFQATT and CDR2 SNEGSKA (reference sequence). This CDR3 comprises 12 residues. The CDR3, as DNA: TGCAGTGCTAGAGGCACAGCCAATGAGCAGTTCTTC. Translation gives CSARGTANEQFF.